This paragraph covers one TCR beta chain sequence. The target of this receptor is not known. No per-base quality is available; no much larger clone lies one base away. In Seattle, one collaborating source enrolled patients while the infection was active and tracked those patients longitudinally over the course of disease. Collaborating institutions collected whole blood in K2EDTA tubes following their own protocols. For TCRbeta analysis, collaborators shipped samples as frozen whole blood, isolated PBMCs, or DNA extracted from either of those sample types. TCRbeta CDR3 regions were amplified from genomic DNA by means of the immunoSEQ Assay, a bias-controlled multiplex PCR. The paper's data handling went like this. The number of nucleated cells in each sample was estimated from the amplification of reference gene primers within the assay. To quantify the absolute abundance of each unique TCRbeta CDR3 rearrangement, sequence reads were collapsed and filtered. For each sample, productive Simpson clonality was calculated as the square root of Simpson's diversity index across productive rearrangements. TCRdb limited this immuneACCESS table to in-frame rearrangements with V and J called. A share of clones is missing; checked studies link under half to unresolved V genes, and the rest is unexplained. Clone size and V and J calls were adopted from that table, with D and trimming inferred from the DNA. This sample has 150,000 to 170,000 clones in its table, and 65% to 90% of those were observed once. In total, the top ten clones hold over 10% of the sample.

The data were taken from a study of blood T cell repertoires in COVID-19 (dated by TCRdb to about 2020). Turning to the overall study: Samples from collaborators originated in the United States, Italy and Spain and spanned both the acute and convalescent phases of COVID-19. The material from the prospective study consisted of cDNA or gDNA derived from T cells, B-cell-depleted T cells, or PBMCs. Deeply sampled blood TCRbeta repertoires from subjects exposed to, actively infected with, or recovered from COVID-19 were included in the dataset. The repertoires were made available in a free public database intended to serve as a resource for research on the immune response to SARS-CoV-2. Samples were obtained from the ongoing ImmuneRACE study (first 160 participants) and from approximately 1,200 subjects provided by 6 global collaborators. The sample metadata nearly always contained a de-identified subject ID, COVID-19 status, age in years and sex. Where available, HLA class I and class II types were obtained from metadata supplied by the sample provider rather than from assay-based typing. What the research found in general, with its limitations: The quantity of clinical and demographic metadata differed by source and by participant and was supplied without curation.

The CDR3 starts with the cysteine, ends with the phenylalanine, and has 17 residues. Solely the CDR3 DNA is kept, with 51 bases framed from the first base. The germline V gene specifies SGHRS as CDR1 and YFSETQ as CDR2. The germline V end is reduced by 4 bases and the J end by 10 bases; junction bases left unmatched: 21. The chain joins TRBV5-1 to TRBJ1-1, with 8 central nucleotides matching TRBD1. The clonotype originates from a woman aged 55-70 years with COVID-19, enrolled during active disease. Material for sequencing was peripheral blood. In nucleotide form, the sequence is TGCGCCAGCAGCCGAGACAGCGGGACAGGTGCGGGTTACGGAGCTTTCTTT. Its coded protein is CASSRDSGTGAGYGAFF.